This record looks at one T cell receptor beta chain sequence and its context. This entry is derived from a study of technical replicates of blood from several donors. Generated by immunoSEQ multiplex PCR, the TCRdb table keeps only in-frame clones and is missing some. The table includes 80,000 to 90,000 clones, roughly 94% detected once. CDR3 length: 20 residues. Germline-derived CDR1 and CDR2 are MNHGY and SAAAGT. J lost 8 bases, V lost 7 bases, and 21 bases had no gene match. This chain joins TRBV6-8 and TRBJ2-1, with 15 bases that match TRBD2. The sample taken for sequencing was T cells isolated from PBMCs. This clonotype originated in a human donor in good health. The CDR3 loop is CASTLGLGTSGGPGSDEQFF. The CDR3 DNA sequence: TGTGCCAGCACCCTAGGCTTAGGGACTAGCGGGGGGCCAGGGAGCGATGAGCAGTTCTTC.